This is a list of T cell receptor beta chains from one sample in a study of beta chain features in type 1 diabetes. Sequencing was performed with immunoSEQ multiplex PCR; in TCRdb, only in-frame clones are kept and a portion is missing. The repertoire includes more than 300,000 clones, over 9.5% of them detected once, and around 0.0099% sits in the top ten. Sample: naive CD4+ T cells from blood. Every receptor here comes from a woman aged 18-30 years with type 1 diabetes. CDR3s include the opening cysteine and the closing phenylalanine or tryptophan.

j_call: TRBJ2-1; v_call: TRBV19; cdr3_aa: CASSKRGVHDNEQFF
j_call: TRBJ2-2; v_call: TRBV9; cdr3_aa: CASSVETGTGELFF
j_call: TRBJ1-4; v_call: TRBV5-1; cdr3_aa: CASSPGTHLSEKLFF
j_call: TRBJ1-5; v_call: TRBV27; cdr3_aa: CASSPSAGASRQPQHF
j_call: TRBJ2-5; v_call: TRBV5-4; cdr3_aa: CASRTSGGSYQETQYF
j_call: TRBJ2-6; v_call: TRBV25-1; cdr3_aa: CASSKGAGANVLTF
j_call: TRBJ2-4; v_call: TRBV7-2; cdr3_aa: CASSLAGQGVGNIQYF
j_call: TRBJ2-5; v_call: TRBV21-1; cdr3_aa: CASSPKAGGEKETQYF
j_call: TRBJ2-7; v_call: TRBV25-1; cdr3_aa: CASSEWDAGTEQYF
j_call: TRBJ2-7; v_call: TRBV11-2; cdr3_aa: CASSLGVTTTYEQYF
j_call: TRBJ1-2; v_call: TRBV7-2; cdr3_aa: CASSSGGDRGSGYTF
j_call: TRBJ1-2; v_call: TRBV4-2; cdr3_aa: CASSQSDPGQGVRGYTF
j_call: TRBJ2-5; v_call: TRBV7-2; cdr3_aa: CASSSGLAGPHQETQYF
j_call: TRBJ2-2; v_call: TRBV7-2; cdr3_aa: CASSLALVGELFF